Described below is a single TCR beta chain sequence and its context. As yet, its antigen is unknown. The junction shows a germline mismatch at one end, possibly a read error. The data derive from a study of T cell repertoires in cytomegalovirus infection. Study-level information: Shared public TCR beta signatures pointed to both CMV infection and a matching HLA type. General study findings and limits: What dominated the ex vivo response were HLA-C-restricted CMV-specific TCR beta clonotypes. Cumulated frequencies of public TCR beta families served to identify carriers of CMV plus the relevant HLA.

TCRdb reprocessed the reads via MiXCR and lists one record per CDR3 protein. The repertoire includes 180,000 or so distinct CDR3 sequences, 17% of them detected once, and 20% to 25% sits in the top ten. The germline gives CDR1 MNHEY, CDR2 SVGEGT. This CDR3 contains 15 residues. The sequencing sample was made of CD8+ T cells from PBMCs. This receptor was obtained from a human donor in good health (CMV status not recorded). Some clones in this sample may be carry-over from other donors' samples. J is TRBJ2-1 and V is TRBV6-2 or TRBV6-3; 9 nucleotides agree with TRBD2. CDR3 sequence reads: CASSYSGLAINEQFF. In DNA form, the CDR3 reads TGTGCCAGTAGTTACTCGGGACTAGCCATCAATGAGCAGTTCTTC.